A selection of T cell receptor beta chains follows, all from one sample in a study of chemoradiotherapy in HPV16-positive cancers. Clones were read by immunoSEQ multiplex PCR, and TCRdb kept only the in-frame ones, dropping some. The sample carries 20,000 to 25,000 clones, approximately 83% recorded once. The sample consisted of blood, taken from a patient who underwent chemoradiotherapy. The receptors stem from a human donor with HPV-associated anogenital cancer. Both conserved end residues are part of each CDR3. The order of the fields is CDR3 DNA, CDR3 protein, CDR3 length, V gene, clone size, J gene, D gene. The D gene is left open where the match is weak. Clone size is not always given. Where it is, it says once, few, many or a class for expanded clones.

cdr3_nt: TGTGCCAGCAGCCTGGACCCATCTGGCTATGGCTACACCTTC
cdr3_aa: CASSLDPSGYGYTF
cdr3_length: 14
v_call: TRBV7-2
clone_size: .
j_call: TRBJ1-2
d_call: .

cdr3_nt: TGTGCCTATCGAACACAGGGGAGTTCCAAAAACATTCAGTACTTC
cdr3_aa: CAYRTQGSSKNIQYF
cdr3_length: 15
v_call: TRBV14
clone_size: .
j_call: TRBJ2-4
d_call: TRBD1

cdr3_nt: TGTGCCATCAGTGAGTTCGGGACAGCGCCTTCCCTCTCTGGGGCCAACGTCCTGACTTTC
cdr3_aa: CAISEFGTAPSLSGANVLTF
cdr3_length: 20
v_call: TRBV10-3
clone_size: .
j_call: TRBJ2-6
d_call: TRBD1

cdr3_nt: TGTGCCAGCGGGGGCCTAGGGGGCGAAAAACTGTTTTTT
cdr3_aa: CASGGLGGEKLFF
cdr3_length: 13
v_call: TRBV6-1
clone_size: .
j_call: TRBJ1-4
d_call: TRBD1

cdr3_nt: TGTGCCAGCAGCTTACGCCCCCGGGGGCTCGGGGAGCTGTTTTTT
cdr3_aa: CASSLRPRGLGELFF
cdr3_length: 15
v_call: TRBV11-2
clone_size: .
j_call: TRBJ2-2
d_call: .

cdr3_nt: TGTGCCAGCAGTTACTCGACGGGAGAGGAGCAGTACTTC
cdr3_aa: CASSYSTGEEQYF
cdr3_length: 13
v_call: TRBV6-5
clone_size: .
j_call: TRBJ2-7
d_call: .

cdr3_nt: TGTGCCACGTCAATGGGGAGCAATCAGCCCCAGCATTTT
cdr3_aa: CATSMGSNQPQHF
cdr3_length: 13
v_call: TRBV5-5
clone_size: .
j_call: TRBJ1-5
d_call: .

cdr3_nt: TGTGCCAGAACGGGACAGTCGATCATCCGACCCTACGAGCAGTACTTC
cdr3_aa: CARTGQSIIRPYEQYF
cdr3_length: 16
v_call: TRBV14
clone_size: .
j_call: TRBJ2-7
d_call: TRBD1

cdr3_nt: TGTGCCAGCAGCTTGGGAGGGGGTGATCAGCCCCAGCATTTT
cdr3_aa: CASSLGGGDQPQHF
cdr3_length: 14
v_call: TRBV5-4
clone_size: once
j_call: TRBJ1-5
d_call: .

cdr3_nt: TGTGCCAGCAGCGTATTCCAGGGCGGCAACTATGGCTACACCTTC
cdr3_aa: CASSVFQGGNYGYTF
cdr3_length: 15
v_call: TRBV7-9
clone_size: .
j_call: TRBJ1-2
d_call: .

cdr3_nt: TGTGCCAGCAGCTTGACAGGGGTTAACTATGGCTACACCTTC
cdr3_aa: CASSLTGVNYGYTF
cdr3_length: 14
v_call: TRBV5-6
clone_size: .
j_call: TRBJ1-2
d_call: TRBD1

cdr3_nt: TGTGCCAGCATGGGGCAGGGGGCTAGCTATGGCTACACCTTC
cdr3_aa: CASMGQGASYGYTF
cdr3_length: 14
v_call: TRBV25-1
clone_size: .
j_call: TRBJ1-2
d_call: TRBD1

cdr3_nt: TGCGCCAGCAGCCCAACCCCAGGGTCAACTAATGAAAAACTGTTTTTT
cdr3_aa: CASSPTPGSTNEKLFF
cdr3_length: 16
v_call: TRBV4-1
clone_size: .
j_call: TRBJ1-4
d_call: .

cdr3_nt: TGTGCCAGCAGTTTATATAGGGAGCGGACCGGGGAGCTGTTTTTT
cdr3_aa: CASSLYRERTGELFF
cdr3_length: 15
v_call: TRBV27
clone_size: once
j_call: TRBJ2-2
d_call: .

cdr3_nt: TGTGCCAGCAGCTCCGGGACAGTGTTTTACCTGAGTGAAAAACTGTTTTTT
cdr3_aa: CASSSGTVFYLSEKLFF
cdr3_length: 17
v_call: TRBV5-6
clone_size: .
j_call: TRBJ1-4
d_call: TRBD1

cdr3_nt: TGCAGCGTTGCGGGACCCCACCCCGAGACCCAGTACTTC
cdr3_aa: CSVAGPHPETQYF
cdr3_length: 13
v_call: TRBV29-1
clone_size: .
j_call: TRBJ2-5
d_call: .

cdr3_nt: TGTGCCAGCAGCATTGGACTAGCGGGAAATGAGCAGTTCTTC
cdr3_aa: CASSIGLAGNEQFF
cdr3_length: 14
v_call: TRBV5-6
clone_size: .
j_call: TRBJ2-1
d_call: TRBD2

cdr3_nt: TGTGCCAGCAGTGAACTAGCGGGGGGGCAAGAGACCCAGTACTTC
cdr3_aa: CASSELAGGQETQYF
cdr3_length: 15
v_call: TRBV6-1
clone_size: medium-sized
j_call: TRBJ2-5
d_call: TRBD2

cdr3_nt: TGTGCCAGCAGTTACTCCATTGATCGATCAGGGGCGTCTTTCTTT
cdr3_aa: CASSYSIDRSGASFF
cdr3_length: 15
v_call: TRBV6-5
clone_size: .
j_call: TRBJ1-1
d_call: .

cdr3_nt: TGCGCCAGCAGCTTGGACGGACTAGCGGGAGAATGGACCCAGTACTTC
cdr3_aa: CASSLDGLAGEWTQYF
cdr3_length: 16
v_call: TRBV5-1
clone_size: once
j_call: TRBJ2-5
d_call: TRBD2

cdr3_nt: TGTGCCAGCAGCTTACAACAAGGACTTAATTCACCCCTCCACTTT
cdr3_aa: CASSLQQGLNSPLHF
cdr3_length: 15
v_call: TRBV7-6
clone_size: .
j_call: TRBJ1-6
d_call: .

cdr3_nt: TGTGCCACCAGCGAACAGGGGTGGGGAGAGACCCAGTACTTC
cdr3_aa: CATSEQGWGETQYF
cdr3_length: 14
v_call: TRBV15
clone_size: .
j_call: TRBJ2-5
d_call: TRBD1

cdr3_nt: TGTGCCAGCAGACCGGCGAGCCGGCCAGATACGCAGTATTTT
cdr3_aa: CASRPASRPDTQYF
cdr3_length: 14
v_call: TRBV7-9
clone_size: once
j_call: TRBJ2-3
d_call: .

cdr3_nt: TGTGCCAGAGCCGGACAGGGGGCCGACAATGAGCAGTTCTTC
cdr3_aa: CARAGQGADNEQFF
cdr3_length: 14
v_call: TRBV2
clone_size: .
j_call: TRBJ2-1
d_call: TRBD1

cdr3_nt: TGTGCCAGCAGCTTAGAACCTAGCACAGATACGCAGTATTTT
cdr3_aa: CASSLEPSTDTQYF
cdr3_length: 14
v_call: TRBV11-2
clone_size: .
j_call: TRBJ2-3
d_call: .

cdr3_nt: TGCAGTGCTATCACATACAATGAGCAGTTCTTC
cdr3_aa: CSAITYNEQFF
cdr3_length: 11
v_call: TRBV20-1
clone_size: once
j_call: TRBJ2-1
d_call: .

cdr3_nt: TGTGCCAGTAGACCCGGGACTAGCAATCAGCCCCAGCATTTT
cdr3_aa: CASRPGTSNQPQHF
cdr3_length: 14
v_call: TRBV19
clone_size: .
j_call: TRBJ1-5
d_call: .

cdr3_nt: TGTGCCAGCCGGGACATAGTTGAAGCTTTCTTT
cdr3_aa: CASRDIVEAFF
cdr3_length: 11
v_call: TRBV19
clone_size: .
j_call: TRBJ1-1
d_call: .

cdr3_nt: TGCGCCAGCAGTCAAGGGACCCTCGAGGGCAATCAGCCCCAGCATTTT
cdr3_aa: CASSQGTLEGNQPQHF
cdr3_length: 16
v_call: TRBV5-1
clone_size: .
j_call: TRBJ1-5
d_call: .

cdr3_nt: TGTGCCAGCAGCTTAGCCAGGGATAATTCACCCCTCCACTTT
cdr3_aa: CASSLARDNSPLHF
cdr3_length: 14
v_call: TRBV7-2
clone_size: few
j_call: TRBJ1-6
d_call: .

cdr3_nt: TGTGCCAGCAGCTTGGGGGCAACTGAAGCTTTCTTT
cdr3_aa: CASSLGATEAFF
cdr3_length: 12
v_call: TRBV11-3
clone_size: .
j_call: TRBJ1-1
d_call: .

cdr3_nt: TGTGCTAGCAGCTCGGGACTAGAATCGACGCAGTATTTT
cdr3_aa: CASSSGLESTQYF
cdr3_length: 13
v_call: TRBV7-7
clone_size: .
j_call: TRBJ2-3
d_call: TRBD2

cdr3_nt: TGCAGCGTTGAAGTGGTAGAGCAGTTCTTC
cdr3_aa: CSVEVVEQFF
cdr3_length: 10
v_call: TRBV29-1
clone_size: .
j_call: TRBJ2-1
d_call: .

cdr3_nt: TGTGCCAGCAGCTTGGAACTTAGCACAGATACGCAGTATTTT
cdr3_aa: CASSLELSTDTQYF
cdr3_length: 14
v_call: TRBV5-5
clone_size: .
j_call: TRBJ2-3
d_call: .

cdr3_nt: TGTGCCAGTAGTAACTCCTACGAGCAGTACTTC
cdr3_aa: CASSNSYEQYF
cdr3_length: 11
v_call: TRBV19
clone_size: .
j_call: TRBJ2-7
d_call: .

cdr3_nt: TGCAGCGTTGAAGAATCTAGCACAGATACGCAGTATTTT
cdr3_aa: CSVEESSTDTQYF
cdr3_length: 13
v_call: TRBV29-1
clone_size: .
j_call: TRBJ2-3
d_call: .

cdr3_nt: TGTGCCAGCAGCTTGGACGTGAACACTGAAGCTTTCTTT
cdr3_aa: CASSLDVNTEAFF
cdr3_length: 13
v_call: TRBV5-4
clone_size: .
j_call: TRBJ1-1
d_call: .